This TCR beta chain originates from a study of high-grade serous ovarian cancer treatment subgroups. The tumor samples were collected prior to definitive surgery or chemotherapy. Clones were read by immunoSEQ multiplex PCR, and TCRdb kept only the in-frame ones, dropping some. The profile shows 2,000 to 2,500 clones, about 79% of them singletons. This CDR3 region has 16 residues. Germline trimming cut 1 base from V and 6 bases from J; bases unmatched to any gene: 10. The germline CDR1 and CDR2 sequences are KGHSH and LQKENI. The sequencing sample was made of tumor tissue. This chain connects TRBV18 to TRBJ2-7; TRBD1 aligns across 9 bases. The sequence came from a human donor with high-grade serous ovarian cancer. As DNA, the CDR3 is TGTGCCAGCTCACCACTTAAGTCCGGGACAGGGTTCGAGCAGTACTTC. Its protein is CASSPLKSGTGFEQYF.